This T cell receptor beta chain emerged from a study of blood T cell repertoires in COVID-19. Study-level information: Samples taken during acute and convalescent COVID-19 were collected in the United States, Italy and Spain. Sources were T cells, B-cell-depleted T cells, or PBMCs; the material itself was cDNA or gDNA.

In the authors' methods: Reference gene primer amplification in the assay estimated nucleated cell counts. TCRdb's copy holds only in-frame clones and misses some; the assay was immunoSEQ multiplex PCR. D and trimming come from the DNA, and the V and J calls and clone size come from that table. This table has over 95,000 clones, roughly 81% appearing once. Comment on this clone: The identical CDR3 is also encoded by other nucleotide sequences in the sample.

Source material: peripheral blood. This clonotype originated in a human donor in a cohort sampled during active COVID-19.

The CDR3 DNA reads TGTGCCAGCAGCGCGGGACTGGACTACGAGCAGTACTTC. Its protein is CASSAGLDYEQYF. The chain is built from TRBV7-8 and TRBJ2-7; D perhaps matches TRBD2 (6 bases). Germline CDR1 is SGHVS and CDR2 is FQNEAQ. Trimming cost V 5 bases and J 3 bases, with 11 bases left between them. The CDR3 totals 13 residues.